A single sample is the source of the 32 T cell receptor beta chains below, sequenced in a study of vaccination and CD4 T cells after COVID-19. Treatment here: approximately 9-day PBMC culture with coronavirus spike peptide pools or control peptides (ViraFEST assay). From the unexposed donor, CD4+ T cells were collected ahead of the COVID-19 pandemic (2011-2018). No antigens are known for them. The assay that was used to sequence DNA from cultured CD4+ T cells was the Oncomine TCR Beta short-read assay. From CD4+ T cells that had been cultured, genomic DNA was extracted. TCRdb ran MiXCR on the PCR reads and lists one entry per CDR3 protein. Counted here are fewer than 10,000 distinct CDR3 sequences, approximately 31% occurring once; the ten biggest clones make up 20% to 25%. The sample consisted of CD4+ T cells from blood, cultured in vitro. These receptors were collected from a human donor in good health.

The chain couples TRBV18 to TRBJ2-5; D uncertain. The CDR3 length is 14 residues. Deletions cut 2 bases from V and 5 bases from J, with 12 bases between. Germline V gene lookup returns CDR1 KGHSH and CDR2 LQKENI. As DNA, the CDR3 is TGTGCCAGCTCACCAGTAGGATCCCCTGAGACCCAGTACTTC. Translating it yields CASSPVGSPETQYF.

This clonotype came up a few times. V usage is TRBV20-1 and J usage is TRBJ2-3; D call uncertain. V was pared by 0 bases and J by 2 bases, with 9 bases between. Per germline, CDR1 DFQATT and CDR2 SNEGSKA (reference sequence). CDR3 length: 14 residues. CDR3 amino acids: CSARDIGNTDTQYF. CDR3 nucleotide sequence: TGCAGTGCTAGAGATATTGGCAACACAGATACGCAGTATTTT.

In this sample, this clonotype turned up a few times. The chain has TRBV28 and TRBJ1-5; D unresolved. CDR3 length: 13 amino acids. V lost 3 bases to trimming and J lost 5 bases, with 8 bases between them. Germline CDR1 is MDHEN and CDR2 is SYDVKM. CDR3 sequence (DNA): TGTGCCAGCAGTTTCAACATAGATCAGCCCCAGCATTTT. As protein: CASSFNIDQPQHF.

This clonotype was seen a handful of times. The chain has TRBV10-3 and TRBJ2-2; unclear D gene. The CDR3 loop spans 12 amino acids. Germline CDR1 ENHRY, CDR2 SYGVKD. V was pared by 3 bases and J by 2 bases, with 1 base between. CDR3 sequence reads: CAISENTGELFF. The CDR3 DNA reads TGTGCCATCAGTGAAAACACCGGGGAGCTGTTTTTT.

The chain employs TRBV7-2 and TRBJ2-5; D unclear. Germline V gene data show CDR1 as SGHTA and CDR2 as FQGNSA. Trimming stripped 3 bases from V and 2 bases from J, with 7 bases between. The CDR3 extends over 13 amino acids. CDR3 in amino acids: CASSFGIQETQYF. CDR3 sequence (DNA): TGTGCCAGCAGCTTCGGCATACAAGAGACCCAGTACTTC.

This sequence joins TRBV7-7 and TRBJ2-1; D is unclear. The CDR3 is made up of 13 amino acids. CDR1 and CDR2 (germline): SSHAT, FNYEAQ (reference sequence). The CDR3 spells CASSMDGGDEQFF. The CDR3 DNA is TGTGCTAGCTCTATGGACGGTGGAGATGAGCAGTTCTTC. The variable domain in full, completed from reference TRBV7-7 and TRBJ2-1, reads GAGVSQSPRYKVTKRGQDVTLRCDPISSHATLYWYQQALGQGPEFLTYFNYEAQPDKSGLPSDRFSAERPEGSISTLTIQRTEQRDSAMYRCASSMDGGDEQFFGPGTRLTVL.

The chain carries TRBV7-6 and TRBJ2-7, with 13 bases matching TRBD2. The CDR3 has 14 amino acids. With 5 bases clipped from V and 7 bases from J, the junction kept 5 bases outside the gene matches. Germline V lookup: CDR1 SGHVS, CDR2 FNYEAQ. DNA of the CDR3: TGTGCCAGCAGCCTTGGACTAGCGGGAGAAGAGCAGTACTTC. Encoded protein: CASSLGLAGEEQYF. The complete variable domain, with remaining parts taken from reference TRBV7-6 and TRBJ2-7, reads GAGVSQSPRYKVTKRGQDVALRCDPISGHVSLYWYRQALGQGPEFLTYFNYEAQQDKSGLPNDRFSAERPEGSISTLTIQRTEQRDSAMYRCASSLGLAGEEQYFGPGTRLTVT.

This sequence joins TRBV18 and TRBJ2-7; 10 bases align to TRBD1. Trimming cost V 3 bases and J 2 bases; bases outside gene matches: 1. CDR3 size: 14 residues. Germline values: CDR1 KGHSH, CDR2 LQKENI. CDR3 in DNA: TGTGCCAGCTCACCGGACAGGGGGACCTACGAGCAGTACTTC. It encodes CASSPDRGTYEQYF. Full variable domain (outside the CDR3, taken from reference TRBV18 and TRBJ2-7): NAGVMQNPRHLVRRRGQEARLRCSPMKGHSHVYWYRQLPEEGLKFMVYLQKENIIDESGMPKERFSAEFPKEGPSILRIQQVVRGDSAAYFCASSPDRGTYEQYFGPGTRLTVT.

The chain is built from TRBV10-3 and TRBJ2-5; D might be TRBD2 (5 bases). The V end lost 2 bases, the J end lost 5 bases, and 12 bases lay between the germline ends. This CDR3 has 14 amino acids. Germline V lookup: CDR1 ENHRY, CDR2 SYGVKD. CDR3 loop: CAISENSSGETQYF. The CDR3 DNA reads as TGTGCCATCAGTGAGAACAGTTCGGGGGAGACCCAGTACTTC.

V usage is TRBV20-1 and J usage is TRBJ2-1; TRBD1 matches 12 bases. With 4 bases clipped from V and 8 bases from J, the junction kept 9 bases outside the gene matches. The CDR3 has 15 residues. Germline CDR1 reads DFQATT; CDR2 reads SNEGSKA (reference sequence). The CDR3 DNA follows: TGCAGTGCTACGGTCTGGGACAGGGGGCAGGATGAGCAGTTCTTC. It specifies CSATVWDRGQDEQFF.

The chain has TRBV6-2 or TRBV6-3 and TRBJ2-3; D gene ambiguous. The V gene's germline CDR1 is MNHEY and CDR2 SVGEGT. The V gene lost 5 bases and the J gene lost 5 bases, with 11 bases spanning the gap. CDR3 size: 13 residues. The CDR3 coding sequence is TGTGCCAGCAGTCCGTGGACGGGAGATACGCAGTATTTT. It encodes CASSPWTGDTQYF.

The CDR3 nucleotides are TGTGCCAGCAGTTTAGCGGGAGCTGGCACAGATACGCAGTATTTT. This codes for CASSLAGAGTDTQYF. The V gene is TRBV6-5, the J gene TRBJ2-3, with TRBD2 identical over 9 bases. Trimming at V came to 4 bases and at J to 1 base, leaving 3 bases not matched to a gene. Germline CDR1 MNHEY, CDR2 SVGAGI. The CDR3 extends over 15 amino acids.

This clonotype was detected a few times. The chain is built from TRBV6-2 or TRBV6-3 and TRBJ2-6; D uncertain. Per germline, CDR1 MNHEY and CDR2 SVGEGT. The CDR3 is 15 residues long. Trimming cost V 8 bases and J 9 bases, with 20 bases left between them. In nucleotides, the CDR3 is TGTGCCAGCCTCACCTGGACGAAGAAACGCAACGTCCTGACTTTC. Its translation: CASLTWTKKRNVLTF.

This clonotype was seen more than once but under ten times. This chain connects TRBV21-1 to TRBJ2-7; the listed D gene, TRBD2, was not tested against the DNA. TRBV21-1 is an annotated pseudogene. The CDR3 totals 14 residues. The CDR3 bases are TGTGGCCGGGCGAGTACTAGCGTTTTGAACGAGCAGTACTTC. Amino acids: CGRASTSVLNEQYF.

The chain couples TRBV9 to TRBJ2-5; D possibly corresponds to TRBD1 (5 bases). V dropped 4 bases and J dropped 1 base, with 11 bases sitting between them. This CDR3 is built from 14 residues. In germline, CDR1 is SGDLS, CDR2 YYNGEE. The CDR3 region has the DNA TGTGCCAGCAGCACGGTAGGGGCCCAAGAGACCCAGTACTTC. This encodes CASSTVGAQETQYF. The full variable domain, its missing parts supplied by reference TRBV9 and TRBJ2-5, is DSGVTQTPKHLITATGQRVTLRCSPRSGDLSVYWYQQSLDQGLQFLIQYYNGEERAKGNILERFSAQQFPDLHSELNLSSLELGDSALYFCASSTVGAQETQYFGPGTRLLVL.

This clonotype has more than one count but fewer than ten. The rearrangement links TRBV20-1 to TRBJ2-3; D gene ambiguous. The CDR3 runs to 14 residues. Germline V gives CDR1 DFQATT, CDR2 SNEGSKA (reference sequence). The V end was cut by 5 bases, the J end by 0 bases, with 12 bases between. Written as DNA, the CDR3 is TGCAGTGCTCCTGGATTGGCTAGCACAGATACGCAGTATTTT. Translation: CSAPGLASTDTQYF.

The CDR3 DNA reads as TGTGCCAGCAGTTTATACGGTCGGCTCCAGGTCGATACGCAGTATTTT. Translation gives CASSLYGRLQVDTQYF. The rearrangement uses TRBV28 and TRBJ2-3, with no clear D. In germline, CDR1 is MDHEN, CDR2 SYDVKM. Trimming pared 1 base from V and 6 bases from J, leaving 17 bases between. The CDR3 length is 16 residues.

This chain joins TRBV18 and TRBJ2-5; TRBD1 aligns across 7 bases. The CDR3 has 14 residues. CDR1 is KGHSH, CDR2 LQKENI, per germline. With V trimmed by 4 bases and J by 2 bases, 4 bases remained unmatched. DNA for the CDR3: TGTGCCAGCTCACAATACAGGGGACAAGAGACCCAGTACTTC. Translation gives CASSQYRGQETQYF.

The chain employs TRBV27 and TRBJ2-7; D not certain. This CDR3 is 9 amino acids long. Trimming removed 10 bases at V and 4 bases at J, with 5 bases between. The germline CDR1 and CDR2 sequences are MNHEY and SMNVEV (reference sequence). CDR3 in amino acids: CATNYEQYF. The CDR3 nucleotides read TGTGCCACCAATTACGAGCAGTACTTC.

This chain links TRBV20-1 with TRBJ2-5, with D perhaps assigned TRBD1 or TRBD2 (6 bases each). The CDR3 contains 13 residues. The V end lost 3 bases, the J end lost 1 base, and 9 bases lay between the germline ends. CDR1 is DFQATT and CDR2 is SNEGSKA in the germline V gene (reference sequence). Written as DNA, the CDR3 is TGCAGTGCTAGTAGGGGGGCCCAAGAGACCCAGTACTTC. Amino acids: CSASRGAQETQYF.

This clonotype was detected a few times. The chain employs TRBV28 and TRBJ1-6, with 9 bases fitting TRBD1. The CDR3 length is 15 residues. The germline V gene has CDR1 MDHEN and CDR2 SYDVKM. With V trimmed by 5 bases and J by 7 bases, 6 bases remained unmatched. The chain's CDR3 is CASSKPGQGNSPLHF. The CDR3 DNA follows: TGTGCCAGCAGTAAACCGGGACAGGGCAATTCACCCCTCCACTTT.

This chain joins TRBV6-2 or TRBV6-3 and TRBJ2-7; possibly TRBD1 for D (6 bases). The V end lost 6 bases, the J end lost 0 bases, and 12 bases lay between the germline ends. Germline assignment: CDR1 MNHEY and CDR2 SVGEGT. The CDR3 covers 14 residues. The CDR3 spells CASRPGTSSYEQYF. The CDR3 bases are TGTGCCAGCAGACCCGGGACAAGCTCCTACGAGCAGTACTTC.

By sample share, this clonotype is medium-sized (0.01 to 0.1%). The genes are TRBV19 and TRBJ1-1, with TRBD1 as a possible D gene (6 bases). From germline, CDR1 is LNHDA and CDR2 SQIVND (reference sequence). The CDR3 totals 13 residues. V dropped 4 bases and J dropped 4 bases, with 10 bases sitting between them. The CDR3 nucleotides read TGTGCCAGTAGTACACAGGGAATCACTGAAGCTTTCTTT. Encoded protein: CASSTQGITEAFF.

CDR3 residues: CAISETTGGKSYEQYF. CDR3 in DNA: TGTGCCATCAGTGAGACGACAGGGGGCAAATCCTACGAGCAGTACTTC. V is TRBV10-3 and J is TRBJ2-7, with 10 bases lining up with TRBD1. The CDR3 is 16 residues long. Germline V lookup: CDR1 ENHRY, CDR2 SYGVKD. With 2 bases clipped from V and 1 base from J, the junction kept 5 bases outside the gene matches.

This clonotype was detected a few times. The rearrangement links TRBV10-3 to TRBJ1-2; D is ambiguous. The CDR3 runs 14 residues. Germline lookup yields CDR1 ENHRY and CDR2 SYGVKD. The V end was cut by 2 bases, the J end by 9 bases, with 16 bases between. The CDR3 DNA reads TGTGCCATCAGTGAGGGTCAAGCACCCGACCGCTACACCTTC. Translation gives CAISEGQAPDRYTF.

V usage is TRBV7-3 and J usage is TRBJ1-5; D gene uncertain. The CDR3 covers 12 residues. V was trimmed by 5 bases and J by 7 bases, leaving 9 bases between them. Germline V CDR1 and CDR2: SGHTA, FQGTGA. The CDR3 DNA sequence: TGTGCCAGCAGCCCCTCGGGGCAGCCCCAGCATTTT. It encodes CASSPSGQPQHF. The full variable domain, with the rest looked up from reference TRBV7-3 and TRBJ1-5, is GAGVSQTPSNKVTEKGKYVELRCDPISGHTALYWYRQSLGQGPEFLIYFQGTGAADDSGLPNDRFFAVRPEGSVSTLKIQRTERGDSAVYLCASSPSGQPQHFGDGTRLSIL.

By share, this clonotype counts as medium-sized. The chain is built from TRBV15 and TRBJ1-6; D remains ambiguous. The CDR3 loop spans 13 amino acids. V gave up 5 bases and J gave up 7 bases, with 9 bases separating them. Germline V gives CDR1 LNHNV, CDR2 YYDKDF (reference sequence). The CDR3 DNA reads TGTGCCACCAGCCCCTACGGGAATTCACCCCTCCACTTT. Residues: CATSPYGNSPLHF.

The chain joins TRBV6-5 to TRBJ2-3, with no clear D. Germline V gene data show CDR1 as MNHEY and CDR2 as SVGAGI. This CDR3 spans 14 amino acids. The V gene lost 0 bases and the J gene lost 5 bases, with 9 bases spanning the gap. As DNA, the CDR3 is TGTGCCAGCAGTTACTCCTGGTGGGGAGATACGCAGTATTTT. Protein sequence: CASSYSWWGDTQYF.

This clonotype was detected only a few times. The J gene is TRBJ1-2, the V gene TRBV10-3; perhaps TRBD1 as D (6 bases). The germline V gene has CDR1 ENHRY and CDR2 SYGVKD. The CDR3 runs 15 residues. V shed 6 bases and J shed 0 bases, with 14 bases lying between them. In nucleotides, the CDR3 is TGTGCCATCAGCGACCCCAGGGGAGCTAACTATGGCTACACCTTC. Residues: CAISDPRGANYGYTF.

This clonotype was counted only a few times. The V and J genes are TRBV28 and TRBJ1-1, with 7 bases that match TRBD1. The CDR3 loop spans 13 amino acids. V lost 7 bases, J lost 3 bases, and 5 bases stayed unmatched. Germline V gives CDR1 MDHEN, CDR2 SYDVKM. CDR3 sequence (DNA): TGTGCCAGCATCAGGGGGGGTTACACTGAAGCTTTCTTT. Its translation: CASIRGGYTEAFF.

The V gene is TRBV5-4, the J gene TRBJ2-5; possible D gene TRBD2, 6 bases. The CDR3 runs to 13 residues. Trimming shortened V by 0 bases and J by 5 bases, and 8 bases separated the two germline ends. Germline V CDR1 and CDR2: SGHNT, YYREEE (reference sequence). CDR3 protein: CASSLGGGETQYF. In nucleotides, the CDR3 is TGTGCCAGCAGCTTGGGGGGAGGTGAGACCCAGTACTTC. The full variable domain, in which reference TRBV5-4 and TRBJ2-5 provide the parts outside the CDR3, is ETGVTQSPTHLIKTRGQQVTLRCSSQSGHNTVSWYQQALGQGPQFIFQYYREEENGRGNFPPRFSGLQFPNYSSELNVNALELDDSALYLCASSLGGGETQYFGPGTRLLVL.

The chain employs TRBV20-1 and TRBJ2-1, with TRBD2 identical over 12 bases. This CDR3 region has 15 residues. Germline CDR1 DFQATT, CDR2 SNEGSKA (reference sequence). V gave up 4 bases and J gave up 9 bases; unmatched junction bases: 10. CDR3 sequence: CSATRRTSGTPEQFF. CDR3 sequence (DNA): TGCAGTGCTACCAGGAGGACTAGCGGGACCCCTGAGCAGTTCTTC.